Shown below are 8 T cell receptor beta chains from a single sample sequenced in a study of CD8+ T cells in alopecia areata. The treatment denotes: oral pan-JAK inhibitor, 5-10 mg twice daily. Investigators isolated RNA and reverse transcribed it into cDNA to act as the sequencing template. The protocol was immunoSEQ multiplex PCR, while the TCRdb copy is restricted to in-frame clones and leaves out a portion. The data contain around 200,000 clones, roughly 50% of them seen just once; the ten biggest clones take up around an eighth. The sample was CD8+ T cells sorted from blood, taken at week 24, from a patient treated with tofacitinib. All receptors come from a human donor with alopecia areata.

CDR3 DNA sequence: TGTGCCAGCAGTTCGAATTCACCCCTCCACTTT. Translating it yields CASSSNSPLHF. The chain is built from TRBV25-1 and TRBJ1-6; D is uncertain. The V end was cut by 5 bases, the J end by 7 bases, with 3 bases between. CDR1 is MGHDK and CDR2 is SYGVNS in the germline V gene. The length of the CDR3 is 11 residues. The full variable domain, rest sourced from reference TRBV25-1 and TRBJ1-6, is EADIYQTPRYLVIGTGKKITLECSQTMGHDKMYWYQQDPGMELHLIHYSYGVNSTEKGDLSSESTVSRIRTEHFPLTLESARPSHTSQYLCASSSNSPLHFGNGTRLTVT.

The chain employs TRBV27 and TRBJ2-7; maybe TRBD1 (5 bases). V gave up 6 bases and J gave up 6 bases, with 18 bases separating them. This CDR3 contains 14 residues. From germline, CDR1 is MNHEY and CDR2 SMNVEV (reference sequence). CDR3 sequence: CASSHGAESGEQYF. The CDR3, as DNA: TGTGCCAGCAGCCATGGGGCAGAGTCTGGCGAGCAGTACTTC.

The CDR3 DNA reads TGTGCCAGCAGCGTAACACAGGGAATCCACGAGCAGTACTTC. Protein: CASSVTQGIHEQYF. The chain couples TRBV11-3 to TRBJ2-7; weak D call: TRBD1 (6 bases). This CDR3 comprises 14 residues. CDR1 and CDR2 (germline): SGHNT, YENEEA. Trimming removed 5 bases from V and 5 bases from J, with 16 bases in between.

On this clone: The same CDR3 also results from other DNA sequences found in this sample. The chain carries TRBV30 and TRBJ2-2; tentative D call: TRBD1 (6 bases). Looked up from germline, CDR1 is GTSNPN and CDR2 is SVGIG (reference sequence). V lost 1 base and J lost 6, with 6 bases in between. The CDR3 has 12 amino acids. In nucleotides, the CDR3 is TGTGCCTGGAGTGAGGGGGCCGGGGAGCTGTTTTTT. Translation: CAWSEGAGELFF.

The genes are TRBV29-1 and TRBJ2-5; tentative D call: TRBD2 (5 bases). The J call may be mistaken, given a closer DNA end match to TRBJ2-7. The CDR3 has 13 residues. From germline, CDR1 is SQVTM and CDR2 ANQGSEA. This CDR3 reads CSVAEDYSYEQYF. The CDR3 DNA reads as TGCAGCGTTGCGGAAGACTACTCCTACGAGCAGTACTTC.

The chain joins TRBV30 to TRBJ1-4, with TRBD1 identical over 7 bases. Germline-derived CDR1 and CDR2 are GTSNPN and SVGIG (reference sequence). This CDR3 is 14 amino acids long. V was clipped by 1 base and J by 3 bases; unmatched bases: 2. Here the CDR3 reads CAWSAGQANEKLFF. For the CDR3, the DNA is TGTGCCTGGAGTGCTGGACAGGCTAATGAAAAACTGTTTTTT.

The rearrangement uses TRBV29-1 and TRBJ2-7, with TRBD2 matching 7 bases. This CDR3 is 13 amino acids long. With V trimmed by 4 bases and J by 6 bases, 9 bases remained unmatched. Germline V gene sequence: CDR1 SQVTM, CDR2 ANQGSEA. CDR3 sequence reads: CSVGGRELGEQYF. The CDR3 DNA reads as TGCAGCGTTGGAGGGAGGGAGCTAGGCGAGCAGTACTTC.

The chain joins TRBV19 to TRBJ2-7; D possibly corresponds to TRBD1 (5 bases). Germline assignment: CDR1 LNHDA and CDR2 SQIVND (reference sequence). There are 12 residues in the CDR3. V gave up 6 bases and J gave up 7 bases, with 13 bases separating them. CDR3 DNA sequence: TGTGCCAGTAGAGGGGCCCTTAGGGAGCAGTACTTC. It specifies CASRGALREQYF. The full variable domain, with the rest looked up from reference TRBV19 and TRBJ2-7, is DGGITQSPKYLFRKEGQNVTLSCEQNLNHDAMYWYRQDPGQGLRLIYYSQIVNDFQKGDIAEGYSVSREKKESFPLTVTSAQKNPTAFYLCASRGALREQYFGPGTRLTVT.